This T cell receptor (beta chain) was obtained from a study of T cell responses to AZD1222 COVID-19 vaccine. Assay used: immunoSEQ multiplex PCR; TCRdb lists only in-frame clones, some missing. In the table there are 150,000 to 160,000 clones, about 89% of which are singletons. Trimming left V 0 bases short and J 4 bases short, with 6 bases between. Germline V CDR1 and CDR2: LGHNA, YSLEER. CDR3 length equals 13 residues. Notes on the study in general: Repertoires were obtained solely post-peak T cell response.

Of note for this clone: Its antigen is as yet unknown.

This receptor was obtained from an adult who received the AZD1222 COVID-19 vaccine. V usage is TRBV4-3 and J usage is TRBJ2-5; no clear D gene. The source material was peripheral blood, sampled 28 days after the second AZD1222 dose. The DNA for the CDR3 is TGCGCCAGCAGCCAAGATATCCGAGAGACCCAGTACTTC. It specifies CASSQDIRETQYF.